The entry that follows covers one TCR beta chain sequence. Its antigen is unknown. Assay: immunoSEQ multiplex PCR; the TCRdb copy retains only in-frame clones and omits some. This table has roughly 160,000 clones, around 88% appearing once. The CDR3 totals 15 residues. The ends were cut back, 10 bases at V and 3 bases at J, with 16 bases in the middle. Looked up from germline, CDR1 is SGHAT and CDR2 is FQNNGV. These data come from a study of T cell responses to AZD1222 COVID-19 vaccine. General study points: Donors, mostly white British, included more females; clonal diversity was possibly underestimated.

The TCR sequence derives from an adult who received the AZD1222 COVID-19 vaccine. The chain couples TRBV11-2 to TRBJ1-6; D unresolved. The sample consisted of peripheral blood, taken 28 days after the second AZD1222 dose. CDR3 DNA sequence: TGTGCCATCCCATCTGCCCCCGACTATAATTCACCCCTCCACTTT. Its protein product is CAIPSAPDYNSPLHF.